This T cell receptor beta chain appears in the sequencing data of a study of OX40 agonist ivuxolimab in advanced cancers. V lost 4 bases and J 5 bases, leaving 11 bases between the germline ends. The CDR3 extends over 13 amino acids. CDR1 and CDR2 from the germline V gene are SEHNR and FQNEAQ (reference sequence). The data were produced by immunoSEQ multiplex PCR, yet TCRdb's version contains in-frame clones alone and is incomplete. The sample yields roughly 100,000 clones, roughly 90% seen once. The chain links TRBV7-9 to TRBJ1-1, with a possible D match to TRBD1 (5 bases). This clonotype originated in an adult with an advanced solid tumor such as melanoma, head and neck, liver or kidney cancer. The sequencing here drew on CD4+ or CD8+ T cells sorted from blood, taken in a trial of the OX40 agonist ivuxolimab. CDR3 amino acids: CASSYPGLTEAFF. The DNA of the CDR3 is TGTGCCAGCAGCTACCCAGGGCTAACTGAAGCTTTCTTT.